This is a list of T cell receptor beta chains from one sample in a study of T-cell reconstitution after alpha-beta-depleted transplantation in children. TCRdb processed the PCR reads anew with MiXCR; each CDR3 protein has one entry. The sample gives hundreds of thousands of distinct CDR3 sequences, 23% of which show up once; 14% is in the top ten. Source: PBMCs, mostly from graft donor cells, taken 360 days after TCRalphabeta/CD19-depleted stem cell transplant. Receptor source: a boy under two years old who had a stem cell transplant for acute myeloid leukemia, so the T cells may come from the graft donor. The CDR3 runs from the conserved cysteine through the conserved F or W. The order of the fields is D gene, J gene, V gene, clone size, CDR3 protein, CDR3 DNA. A D gene is named only where the DNA matches it firmly. Clone size is given for some rows only: seen once, a few or many times, or a class if the clone is expanded.

d_gene: .
j_gene: TRBJ2-1
v_gene: TRBV7-2
abundance: .
CDR3aa: CASSSRQNLYNEQFF
CDR3nt: TGTGCCAGCAGCTCCCGACAGAACCTATACAATGAGCAGTTCTTC

d_gene: .
j_gene: TRBJ2-2
v_gene: TRBV29-1
abundance: .
CDR3aa: CSGGNYANTGELFF
CDR3nt: TGCAGCGGCGGGAATTACGCGAACACCGGGGAGCTGTTTTTT

d_gene: .
j_gene: TRBJ1-1
v_gene: TRBV9
abundance: many
CDR3aa: CASSVGAGNTEAFF
CDR3nt: TGTGCCAGCAGCGTAGGTGCGGGTAACACTGAAGCTTTCTTT

d_gene: .
j_gene: TRBJ2-7
v_gene: TRBV7-9
abundance: few
CDR3aa: CASRLSSGEQYF
CDR3nt: TGTGCCAGCAGACTGAGTTCTGGCGAGCAGTACTTC

d_gene: .
j_gene: TRBJ2-7
v_gene: TRBV6-5
abundance: many
CDR3aa: CASSYAESSYEQYF
CDR3nt: TGTGCCAGCAGTTACGCTGAAAGCTCCTACGAGCAGTACTTC

d_gene: .
j_gene: TRBJ2-7
v_gene: TRBV5-1
abundance: .
CDR3aa: CASSLGWTGLHEQYF
CDR3nt: TGCGCCAGCAGCTTGGGATGGACGGGACTTCACGAGCAGTACTTC

d_gene: .
j_gene: TRBJ2-2
v_gene: TRBV3-1
abundance: few
CDR3aa: CASSQRVPLPGELFF
CDR3nt: TGTGCCAGCAGCCAACGTGTCCCCTTACCCGGGGAGCTGTTTTTT

d_gene: .
j_gene: TRBJ2-3
v_gene: TRBV7-9
abundance: many
CDR3aa: CASNLFLGQYF
CDR3nt: TGTGCCAGCAACTTGTTTTTAGGGCAGTATTTT

d_gene: .
j_gene: TRBJ2-1
v_gene: TRBV7-3
abundance: many
CDR3aa: CASSLYGDSVYNEQFF
CDR3nt: TGTGCCAGCAGCTTATACGGGGACTCCGTCTACAATGAGCAGTTCTTC

d_gene: TRBD2
j_gene: TRBJ2-2
v_gene: TRBV6-2/TRBV6-3
abundance: few
CDR3aa: CASSYSPGLAGDTNTGELFF
CDR3nt: TGTGCCAGCAGTTACTCGCCGGGACTAGCGGGGGACACGAACACCGGGGAGCTGTTTTTT

d_gene: TRBD1
j_gene: TRBJ2-7
v_gene: TRBV6-5
abundance: many
CDR3aa: CASSWTGHYEQYF
CDR3nt: TGTGCCAGCAGCTGGACAGGCCACTACGAGCAGTACTTC

d_gene: TRBD2
j_gene: TRBJ2-1
v_gene: TRBV5-5
abundance: few
CDR3aa: CASSPGGRVVQFF
CDR3nt: TGTGCCAGCAGCCCCGGGGGGAGGGTCGTGCAGTTCTTC

d_gene: TRBD1
j_gene: TRBJ2-5
v_gene: TRBV7-8
abundance: .
CDR3aa: CASSIGQGGGGTQYF
CDR3nt: TGTGCCAGCAGCATAGGACAGGGTGGCGGCGGGACCCAGTACTTC

d_gene: .
j_gene: TRBJ1-6
v_gene: TRBV6-5
abundance: .
CDR3aa: CASSYSLPLHF
CDR3nt: TGTGCCAGCAGTTACTCCTTACCCCTCCACTTT

d_gene: .
j_gene: TRBJ2-5
v_gene: TRBV27
abundance: many
CDR3aa: CASSLCPGLAGTPYQETQYF
CDR3nt: TGTGCCAGCAGTTTATGTCCGGGGTTGGCGGGAACCCCGTACCAAGAGACCCAGTACTTC

d_gene: .
j_gene: TRBJ2-3
v_gene: TRBV15
abundance: few
CDR3aa: CATSRDPKGTQYF
CDR3nt: TGTGCCACCAGCAGAGATCCGAAGGGTACGCAGTATTTT

d_gene: .
j_gene: TRBJ1-4
v_gene: TRBV7-2
abundance: .
CDR3aa: CASSLSGDHEKLFF
CDR3nt: TGTGCCAGCAGCTTATCGGGGGACCACGAAAAACTGTTTTTT

d_gene: .
j_gene: TRBJ1-1
v_gene: TRBV6-5
abundance: few
CDR3aa: CASSYVGVSEAFF
CDR3nt: TGTGCCAGCAGTTATGTGGGGGTGAGCGAAGCTTTCTTT

d_gene: TRBD1
j_gene: TRBJ1-1
v_gene: TRBV28
abundance: few
CDR3aa: CASSPSTGGLNTEAFF
CDR3nt: TGTGCCAGCAGTCCTTCGACAGGGGGGCTGAACACTGAAGCTTTCTTT

d_gene: .
j_gene: TRBJ2-2
v_gene: TRBV7-9
abundance: few
CDR3aa: CAKTRVDVHTGELFF
CDR3nt: TGTGCCAAAACCCGAGTGGACGTACACACCGGGGAGCTGTTTTTT

d_gene: .
j_gene: TRBJ2-3
v_gene: TRBV20-1
abundance: .
CDR3aa: CSARVVLTTDTQYF
CDR3nt: TGCAGTGCGAGGGTAGTACTTACAACAGATACGCAGTATTTT

d_gene: .
j_gene: TRBJ2-3
v_gene: TRBV5-5
abundance: few
CDR3aa: CASRDLGRLDLTDTQYF
CDR3nt: TGTGCCAGCAGGGACTTGGGCCGACTAGACCTCACAGATACGCAGTATTTT

d_gene: TRBD1
j_gene: TRBJ2-5
v_gene: TRBV4-1
abundance: .
CDR3aa: CASSQEVVAGQGDETQYF
CDR3nt: TGCGCCAGCAGCCAAGAGGTTGTAGCTGGACAGGGTGATGAGACCCAGTACTTC

d_gene: .
j_gene: TRBJ2-5
v_gene: TRBV12-3/TRBV12-4
abundance: many
CDR3aa: CASKAANQETQYF
CDR3nt: TGTGCCAGCAAAGCGGCCAACCAAGAGACCCAGTACTTC

d_gene: .
j_gene: TRBJ2-7
v_gene: TRBV6-1
abundance: .
CDR3aa: CASTPGHLYEQYF
CDR3nt: TGTGCCAGTACTCCGGGACATCTCTACGAGCAGTACTTC

d_gene: .
j_gene: TRBJ2-1
v_gene: TRBV7-9
abundance: many
CDR3aa: CASSYGGEQFF
CDR3nt: TGTGCCAGCAGCTATGGGGGTGAGCAGTTCTTC

d_gene: TRBD2
j_gene: TRBJ2-1
v_gene: TRBV4-2
abundance: .
CDR3aa: CASSQEWGAGGSSYNEQFF
CDR3nt: TGTGCCAGCAGCCAAGAGTGGGGAGCGGGGGGCAGCTCCTACAATGAGCAGTTCTTC

d_gene: TRBD1
j_gene: TRBJ2-5
v_gene: TRBV4-1
abundance: few
CDR3aa: CASSQDEGTGTETQYF
CDR3nt: TGCGCCAGCAGCCAAGACGAGGGGACAGGGACAGAGACCCAGTACTTC

d_gene: TRBD2
j_gene: TRBJ2-1
v_gene: TRBV4-3
abundance: .
CDR3aa: CASSQESGGAWYEQFF
CDR3nt: TGCGCCAGCAGCCAAGAAAGCGGGGGGGCCTGGTATGAGCAGTTCTTC

d_gene: .
j_gene: TRBJ2-3
v_gene: TRBV12-3/TRBV12-4
abundance: .
CDR3aa: CASSWRQGGLDTQYF
CDR3nt: TGTGCCAGCAGTTGGAGACAGGGAGGGTTAGATACGCAGTATTTT

d_gene: .
j_gene: TRBJ2-3
v_gene: TRBV12-3/TRBV12-4
abundance: few
CDR3aa: CASSFRGRSQYF
CDR3nt: TGTGCCAGCAGTTTTCGGGGGAGATCGCAGTATTTT